This T cell receptor beta chain is drawn from a study of T cells in tuberculosis. Study results and limitations: Cases with active tuberculosis were adults, while controls were adolescents.

The data were produced by immunoSEQ multiplex PCR, yet TCRdb's version contains in-frame clones alone and is incomplete. Found here are more than 35,000 clones, 94% of them singletons; the top ten hold less than 5%. As regards this clone: What it recognizes is unknown.

The time point here: new active TB diagnosis, blood taken before or within 7 days of starting treatment. Trimming removed 4 bases at V and 0 bases at J, with 11 bases between. This CDR3 region has 15 residues. Germline V gene sequence: CDR1 SGDLS, CDR2 YYNGEE. The rearrangement joins TRBV9 to TRBJ2-1, with D possibly being TRBD2 (6 bases). This TCR came from an adult with tuberculosis. This specimen was PBMCs, taken at tuberculosis diagnosis. The CDR3 loop is CASSSPGGSYNEQFF. The CDR3 nucleotides read TGTGCCAGCAGCTCTCCCGGGGGCTCCTACAATGAGCAGTTCTTC.